The T cell receptor (beta chain) described here comes from a study of cytomegalovirus exposure and HLA in healthy donors. The CDR3 has 14 amino acids. The V end lost 0 bases, the J end lost 3 bases, and 7 bases lay between the germline ends. Germline V gene data show CDR1 as MGHRA and CDR2 as YSYEKL. With 60 Vbeta and 13 Jbeta primers, the PCR was carried out. Clones were sequenced by immunoSEQ multiplex PCR, and TCRdb holds only the in-frame ones, with some missing. This table has roughly 100,000 clones, roughly four fifths appearing once. Material for sequencing was PBMCs. The chain recombines TRBV4-1 with TRBJ2-3, with D maybe TRBD2 (6 bases). The sequence came from a man in his fifties or sixties in good health and CMV-seronegative. The CDR3 nucleotides read TGCGCCAGCAGCCAAGATCGGGGGACAGATACGCAGTATTTT. Its translation is CASSQDRGTDTQYF.